This entry is about one T cell receptor beta chain. Documented time point: blood from clinic visit 5 months post-surgery; TSC patient then seizure free. Surgery cases with the highest brain T cell transcript signatures were chosen for sequencing. At least one anti-epileptic drug was given before surgery. This record comes from a study of brain T cells in children with intractable seizures. The CDR3 sequence is 14 residues long. The germline V gene has CDR1 LNHDA and CDR2 SQIVND (reference sequence). The V and J ends lost 1 base and 10 bases respectively, with 16 bases between them. The assay was immunoSEQ multiplex PCR, and TCRdb's table has in-frame clones only and misses some. The table shows about 350,000 clones, with nearly 95% occurring only once.

The rearrangement links TRBV19 to TRBJ1-1; D gene ambiguous. The sequencing here drew on peripheral blood, taken around 5 months after surgery. The sequence derives from a boy less than two years old with tuberous sclerosis and intractable seizures. CDR3 region: CASSIVPGALGAFF. The CDR3 DNA reads as TGTGCCAGTAGTATAGTTCCAGGTGCCCTCGGAGCTTTCTTT.